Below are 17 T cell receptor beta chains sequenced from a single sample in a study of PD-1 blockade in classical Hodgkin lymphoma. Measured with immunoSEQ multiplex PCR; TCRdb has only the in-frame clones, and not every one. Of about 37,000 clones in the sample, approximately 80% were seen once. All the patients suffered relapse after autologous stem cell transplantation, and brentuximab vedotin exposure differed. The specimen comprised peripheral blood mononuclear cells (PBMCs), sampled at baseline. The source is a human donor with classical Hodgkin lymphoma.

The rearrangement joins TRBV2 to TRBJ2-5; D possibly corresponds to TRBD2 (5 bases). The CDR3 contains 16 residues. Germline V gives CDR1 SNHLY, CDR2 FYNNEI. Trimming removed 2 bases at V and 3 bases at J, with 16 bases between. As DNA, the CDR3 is TGTGCCAGCAGTGAATCGTTCGGGGTTGGAAAAGAGACCCAGTACTTC. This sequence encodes CASSESFGVGKETQYF. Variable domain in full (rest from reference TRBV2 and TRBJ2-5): EPEVTQTPSHQVTQMGQEVILRCVPISNHLYFYWYRQILGQKVEFLVSFYNNEISEKSEIFDDQFSVERPDGSNFTLKIRSTKLEDSAMYFCASSESFGVGKETQYFGPGTRLLVL.

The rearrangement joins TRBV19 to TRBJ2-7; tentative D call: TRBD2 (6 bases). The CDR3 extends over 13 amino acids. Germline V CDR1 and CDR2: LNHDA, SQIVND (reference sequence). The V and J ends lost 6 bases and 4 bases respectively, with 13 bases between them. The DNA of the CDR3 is TGTGCCAGTAGCGGCGGGGTAGGGTACGAGCAGTACTTC. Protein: CASSGGVGYEQYF.

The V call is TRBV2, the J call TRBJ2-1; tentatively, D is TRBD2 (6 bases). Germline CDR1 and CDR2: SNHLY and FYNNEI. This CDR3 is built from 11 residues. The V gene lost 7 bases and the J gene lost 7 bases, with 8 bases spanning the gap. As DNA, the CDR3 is TGTGCCAGCACCAGCGGGAATGAGCAGTTCTTC. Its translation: CASTSGNEQFF.

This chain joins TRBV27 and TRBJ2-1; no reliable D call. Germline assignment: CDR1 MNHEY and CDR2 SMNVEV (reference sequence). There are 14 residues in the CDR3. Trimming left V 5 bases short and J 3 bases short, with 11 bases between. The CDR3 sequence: CASSPDGHYNEQFF. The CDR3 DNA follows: TGTGCCAGCAGTCCTGACGGGCACTACAATGAGCAGTTCTTC.

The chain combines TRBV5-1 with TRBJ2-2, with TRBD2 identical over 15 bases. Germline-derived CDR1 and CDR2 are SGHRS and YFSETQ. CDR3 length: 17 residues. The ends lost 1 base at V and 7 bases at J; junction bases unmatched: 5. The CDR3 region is CASSLIPGLAGGGELFF. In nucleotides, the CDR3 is TGCGCCAGCAGCTTGATTCCGGGACTAGCGGGAGGCGGGGAGCTGTTTTTT.

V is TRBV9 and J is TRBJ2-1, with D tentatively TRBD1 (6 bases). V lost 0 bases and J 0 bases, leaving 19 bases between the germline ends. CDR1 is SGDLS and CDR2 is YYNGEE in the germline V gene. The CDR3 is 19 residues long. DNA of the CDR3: TGTGCCAGCAGCGTAGCAACAGACAGGTGGGAGAGCTCCTACAATGAGCAGTTCTTC. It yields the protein CASSVATDRWESSYNEQFF. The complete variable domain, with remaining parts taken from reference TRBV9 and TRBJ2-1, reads DSGVTQTPKHLITATGQRVTLRCSPRSGDLSVYWYQQSLDQGLQFLIQYYNGEERAKGNILERFSAQQFPDLHSELNLSSLELGDSALYFCASSVATDRWESSYNEQFFGPGTRLTVL.

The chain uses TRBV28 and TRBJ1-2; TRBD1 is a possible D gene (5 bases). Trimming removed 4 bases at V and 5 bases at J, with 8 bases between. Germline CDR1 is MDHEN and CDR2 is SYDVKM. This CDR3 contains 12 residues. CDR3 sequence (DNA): TGTGCCAGCAGTTCGGAGGGGTATGGCTACACCTTC. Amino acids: CASSSEGYGYTF.

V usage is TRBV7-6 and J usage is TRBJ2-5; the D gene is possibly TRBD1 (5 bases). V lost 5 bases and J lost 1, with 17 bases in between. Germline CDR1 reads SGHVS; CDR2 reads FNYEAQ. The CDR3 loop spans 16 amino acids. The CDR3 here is CASSLSLDRPQETQYF. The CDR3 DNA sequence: TGTGCCAGCAGCCTATCCTTAGACAGACCCCAAGAGACCCAGTACTTC.

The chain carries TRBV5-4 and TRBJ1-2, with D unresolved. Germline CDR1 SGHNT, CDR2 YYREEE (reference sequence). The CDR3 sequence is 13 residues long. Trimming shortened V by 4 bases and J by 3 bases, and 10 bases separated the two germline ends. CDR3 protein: CASSAKADYGYTF. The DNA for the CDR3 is TGTGCCAGCAGCGCCAAGGCCGACTATGGCTACACCTTC.

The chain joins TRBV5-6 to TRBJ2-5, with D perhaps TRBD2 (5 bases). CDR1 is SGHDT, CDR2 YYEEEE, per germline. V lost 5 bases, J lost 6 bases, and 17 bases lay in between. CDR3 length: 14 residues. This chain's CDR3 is CASRTSGVTKTQYF. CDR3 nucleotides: TGTGCCAGCAGAACCTCCGGGGTCACTAAGACCCAGTACTTC.

The CDR3 bases are TGCGCCAGCAGCCAGGAAACAGGGTTGTACACTGAAGCTTTCTTT. It codes for CASSQETGLYTEAFF. The J gene is TRBJ1-1, the V gene TRBV4-3, with D possibly matching TRBD1 (6 bases). Germline V CDR1 and CDR2: LGHNA, YSLEER. The V end was cut by 3 bases, the J end by 3 bases, with 14 bases between. This CDR3 has 15 residues.

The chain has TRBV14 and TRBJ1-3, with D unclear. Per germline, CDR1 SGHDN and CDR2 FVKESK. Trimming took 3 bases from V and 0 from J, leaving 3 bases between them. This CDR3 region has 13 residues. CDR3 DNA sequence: TGTGCCAGCAGCCACGCCTCTGGAAACACCATATATTTT. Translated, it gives CASSHASGNTIYF.

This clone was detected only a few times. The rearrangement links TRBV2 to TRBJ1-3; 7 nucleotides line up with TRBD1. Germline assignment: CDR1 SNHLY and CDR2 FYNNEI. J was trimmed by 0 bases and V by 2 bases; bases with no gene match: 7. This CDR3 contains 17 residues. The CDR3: CASSERSGGSSGNTIYF. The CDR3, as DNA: TGTGCCAGCAGTGAACGTTCAGGGGGAAGCTCTGGAAACACCATATATTTT.

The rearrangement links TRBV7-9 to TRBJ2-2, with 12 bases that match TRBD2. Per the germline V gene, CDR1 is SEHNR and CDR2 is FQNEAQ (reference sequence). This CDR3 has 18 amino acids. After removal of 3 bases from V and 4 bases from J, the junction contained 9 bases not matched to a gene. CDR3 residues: CASSFYASGRAGTGELFF. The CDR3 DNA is TGTGCCAGCAGCTTTTACGCTAGCGGGAGGGCGGGCACCGGGGAGCTGTTTTTT.

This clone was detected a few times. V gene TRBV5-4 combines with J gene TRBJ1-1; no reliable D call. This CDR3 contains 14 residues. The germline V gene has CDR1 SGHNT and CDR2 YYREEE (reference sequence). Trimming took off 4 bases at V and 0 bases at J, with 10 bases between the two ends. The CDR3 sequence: CASSHLTLNTEAFF. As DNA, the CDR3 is TGTGCCAGCAGCCACCTGACACTGAACACTGAAGCTTTCTTT.

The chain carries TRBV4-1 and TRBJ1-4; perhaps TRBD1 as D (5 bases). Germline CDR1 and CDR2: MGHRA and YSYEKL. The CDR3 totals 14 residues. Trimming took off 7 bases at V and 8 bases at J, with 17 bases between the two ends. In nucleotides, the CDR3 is TGCGCCAGCAAAACAGCCTTAAAGGGGGAAAAACTGTTTTTT. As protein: CASKTALKGEKLFF.

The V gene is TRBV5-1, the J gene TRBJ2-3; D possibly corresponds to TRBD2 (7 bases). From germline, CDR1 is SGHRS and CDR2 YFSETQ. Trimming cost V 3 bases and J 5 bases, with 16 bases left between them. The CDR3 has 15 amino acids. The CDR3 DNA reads TGCGCCAGCAGCTCCAGCTCGGGGGGCGTAGATACGCAGTATTTT. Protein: CASSSSSGGVDTQYF.